This TCR beta chain is drawn from a study of shared clonotypes between healthy human individuals. The repertoire was sequenced with immunoSEQ multiplex PCR; TCRdb's copy has only in-frame clones and lacks some. The profile covers about 2 million clones, with roughly 94% appearing a single time and roughly 0.13% taken by the ten largest. There are 15 residues in the CDR3. CDR1 and CDR2 from the germline V gene are SGHKS and YYEKEE (reference sequence). The germline V and J ends were trimmed by 0 bases and 8 bases, with 12 bases remaining between them. The sample consisted of naive CD4+ T cells sorted from blood. The subset was: CD45RA+ positively selected. The V and J genes are TRBV5-5 and TRBJ1-6, with D unresolved. This TCR came from a man aged 18 to 35 in good health. This CDR3 reads CASSLVGLRDSPLHF. The CDR3 DNA reads as TGTGCCAGCAGCTTGGTGGGCCTTCGCGATTCACCCCTCCACTTT. Variable domain in full (rest from reference TRBV5-5 and TRBJ1-6): DAGVTQSPTHLIKTRGQQVTLRCSPISGHKSVSWYQQVLGQGPQFIFQYYEKEERGRGNFPDRFSARQFPNYSSELNVNALLLGDSALYLCASSLVGLRDSPLHFGNGTRLTVT.